The entry below describes one T cell receptor (beta chain). Its antigen target is currently unknown. No quality values exist for individual bases; no much larger clone is one base distant. Library generation was performed with 5' RACE. For sequencing, an Illumina HiSeq 2500 was employed. A second about 7 to 11 cycle PCR used a sample-barcoded 5' primer and a J-beta primer mix. Each TCR beta cDNA molecule received a unique molecular identifier from a template-switch 5' adaptor carrying 12 random nucleotides. Each sample yielded at least 3 million CDR3-containing paired-end reads. First-strand cDNA was synthesized from all RNA with the Mint cDNA synthesis kit, primed by a TRBC-specific oligonucleotide. All cDNA was treated with uracil-DNA glycosylase and then went through a first 18-cycle PCR with the universal primers M1SS and BC2_uni_R. The source study handled its data this way. Each sample was normalized by randomly selecting 1 million high-quality reads, each carrying a distinct molecular identifier. Instead of being binned into consensus sequences, reads with shared molecular identifiers were discarded. MiTCR, run with a Q25 quality threshold and the strictest error-elimination algorithm, handled CDR3 identification, clonotype clustering and error correction. Lower-bound total TCR beta diversity was estimated with a nonparametric unseen species model using Euler transformation. TCRdb reran the public reads through fastp at Q25 and MiXCR, keeping productive beta chains. Under each unique CDR3 protein, matching rows form one entry showing the most common genes and DNA. The V and J calls follow TCRdb's processing rather than the paper's. The sample profile shows about 1.1 million distinct CDR3 sequences; around two fifths of them were found once. The ten most abundant clones make up around 12% of the sample.

The donors were some 39 Caucasian individuals from Russia, aged roughly 6 to 90 years, who were systemically healthy. Roughly 9 milliliters of peripheral blood were drawn from each donor into EDTA-treated Vacutainer tubes. PBMCs were isolated by Ficoll-Paque density-gradient centrifugation, with at least 6 million obtained per sample. Trizol reagent was used to extract total RNA from PBMCs, with at least 6 micrograms per sample. For every donor, an aliquot of PBMCs went through flow cytometry to measure the percentages of naive CD45RAhigh/CD27high T cells. These data come from a study of blood T cells in healthy people across ages (dated by TCRdb to 2013 to 2016). Some background on the complete study: In model experiments, roughly one uniquely barcoded TCR beta cDNA molecule per two T cells was captured by template switching. To avoid experimental bias, donors of different ages were randomly spread across the sequencing lanes. To track age-related changes in TCR beta repertoire diversity, the study relied on deep sequencing normalized with unique cDNA molecular identifiers. Using the same blood draw, the study looked at two additional independent replicas of 1 million unique cDNA reads for two donors, one aged 18 to 29 and the other aged 80 or older. Donors were grouped into four age groups: young (average about 15 years), middle-aged (under 40), aged (about 59) and long-lived (roughly 80). General findings and caveats noted by the study authors: There was a strong correlation between observed TCR beta diversity and the percentage of naive T cells measured by flow cytometry. Because the CMV infection status of the donors was unknown, age-related changes in expanded clonotypes may potentially have been confounded. Conclusive comparison of naive and antigen-experienced compartments was prevented by the profiling of bulk unsorted PBMCs. Estimates of total diversity from one million sequenced T cells were regarded as lower bounds and underestimates. Compared with the aged group, the long-lived group had more naive CD4+ T cells, fewer expanded clones and increased TCR diversity, a pattern suggesting age selection. As age increased, observed TCR beta diversity per million T cells dropped in a roughly linear way, and a significant reduction was already evident by age around 41.

Looking up the germline V gene (reference sequence) yields CDR1 LGHDT and CDR2 YNNKEL. The trim is 0 bases for V and 2 bases for J, with a gap of 11 bases between the germline ends. Taken from cysteine to phenylalanine, the CDR3 has 16 residues. Only the CDR3 part of the read is kept: 48 bases, read in frame from the first base. The sequence links TRBV3-1 to TRBJ1-5, and TRBD1 may be the D gene, going by 6 matching bases. The receptor was isolated from a man between 18 and 29 years old in good health. The sequenced sample consisted of blood. The DNA reads as follows: TGTGCCAGCAGCCAAGAGCCCCCAGGGGGCAATCAGCCCCAGCATTTT. The encoded protein is CASSQEPPGGNQPQHF.